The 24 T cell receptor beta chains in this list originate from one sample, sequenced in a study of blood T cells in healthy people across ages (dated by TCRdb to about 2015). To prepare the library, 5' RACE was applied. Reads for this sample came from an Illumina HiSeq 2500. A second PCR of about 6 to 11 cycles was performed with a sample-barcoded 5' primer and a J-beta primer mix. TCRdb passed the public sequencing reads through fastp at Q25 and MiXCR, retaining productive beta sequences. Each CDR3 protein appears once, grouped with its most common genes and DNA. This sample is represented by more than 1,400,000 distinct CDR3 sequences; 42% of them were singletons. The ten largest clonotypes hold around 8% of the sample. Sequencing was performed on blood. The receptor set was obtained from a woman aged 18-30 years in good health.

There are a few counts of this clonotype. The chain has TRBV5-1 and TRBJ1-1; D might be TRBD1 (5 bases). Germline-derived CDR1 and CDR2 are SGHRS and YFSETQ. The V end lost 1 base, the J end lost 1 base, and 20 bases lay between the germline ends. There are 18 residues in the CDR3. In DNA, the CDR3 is TGCGCCAGCAGCTTGTTCGGGGGACTTAATTCCAAGAACACTGAAGCTTTCTTT. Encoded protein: CASSLFGGLNSKNTEAFF.

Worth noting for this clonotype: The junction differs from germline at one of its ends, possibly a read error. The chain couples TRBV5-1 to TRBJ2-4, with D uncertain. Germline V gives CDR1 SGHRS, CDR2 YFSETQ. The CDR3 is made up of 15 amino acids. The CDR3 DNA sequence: TGCGCCTGCAGCTTGGATTCTCTAGCCAAAAACATTCAGTACTTC. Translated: CACSLDSLAKNIQYF.

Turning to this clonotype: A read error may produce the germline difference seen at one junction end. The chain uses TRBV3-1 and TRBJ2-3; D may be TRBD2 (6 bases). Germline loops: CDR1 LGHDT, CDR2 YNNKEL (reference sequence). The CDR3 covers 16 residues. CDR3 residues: CACSQAGTFPSDTQYF. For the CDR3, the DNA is TGTGCCTGCAGCCAAGCCGGGACTTTTCCCTCCGATACGCAGTATTTT.

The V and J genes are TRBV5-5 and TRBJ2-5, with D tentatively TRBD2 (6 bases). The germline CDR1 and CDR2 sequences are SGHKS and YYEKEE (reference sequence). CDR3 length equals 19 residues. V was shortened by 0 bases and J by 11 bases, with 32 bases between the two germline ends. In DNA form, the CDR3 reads TGTGCCAGCAGCTTGGTTTCTCTTCGGGGCCCGATCTCCGGGGGTGAGCAGTACTTC. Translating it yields CASSLVSLRGPISGGEQYF.

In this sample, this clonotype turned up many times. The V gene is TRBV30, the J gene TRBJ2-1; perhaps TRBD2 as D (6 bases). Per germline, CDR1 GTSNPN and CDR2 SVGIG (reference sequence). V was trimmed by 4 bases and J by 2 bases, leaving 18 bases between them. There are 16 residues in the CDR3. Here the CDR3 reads CAWTPPGGVAYNEQFF. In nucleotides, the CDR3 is TGTGCCTGGACTCCGCCCGGAGGGGTGGCCTACAATGAGCAGTTCTTC.

For the CDR3, the DNA is TGTGCCAGCAGTTTAATTTTTACGGGGCGCGGCGGGGGAAATTCCTATAATTCACCCCTCCACTTT. Amino acids: CASSLIFTGRGGGNSYNSPLHF. The chain carries TRBV28 and TRBJ1-6; TRBD1 might be the D (5 bases). V was cut by 2 bases and J by 1 base, with 27 bases left in between. Germline loops: CDR1 MDHEN, CDR2 SYDVKM. This CDR3 comprises 22 residues.

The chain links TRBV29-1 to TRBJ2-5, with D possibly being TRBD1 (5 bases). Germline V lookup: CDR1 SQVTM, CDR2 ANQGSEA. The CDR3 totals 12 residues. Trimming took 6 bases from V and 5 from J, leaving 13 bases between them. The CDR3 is CSVKAPGETQYF. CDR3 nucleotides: TGCAGCGTGAAAGCCCCAGGGGAGACCCAGTACTTC. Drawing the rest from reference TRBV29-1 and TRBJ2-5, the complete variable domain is SAVISQKPSRDICQRGTSLTIQCQVDSQVTMMFWYRQQPGQSLTLIATANQGSEATYESGFVIDKFPISRPNLTFSTLTVSNMSPEDSSIYLCSVKAPGETQYFGPGTRLLVL.

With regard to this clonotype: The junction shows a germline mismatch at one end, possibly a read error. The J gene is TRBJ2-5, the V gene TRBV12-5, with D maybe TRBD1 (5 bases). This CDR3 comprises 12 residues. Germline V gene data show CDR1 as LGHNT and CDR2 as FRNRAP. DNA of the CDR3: TGTGCTAGTGGACCGACAGAAGAGCCCCAGTACTTC. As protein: CASGPTEEPQYF.

The CDR3 is CASTQGGLYNEQYF. CDR3 coding DNA: TGTGCCAGCACCCAGGGGGGACTATACAATGAGCAGTACTTC. The chain employs TRBV12-3 or TRBV12-4 and TRBJ2-7; the D call may be TRBD1 or TRBD2 (7 bases each). This CDR3 contains 14 residues. Between the trimmed V and J ends, which lost 7 bases and 7 bases, there was a span of 20 bases.

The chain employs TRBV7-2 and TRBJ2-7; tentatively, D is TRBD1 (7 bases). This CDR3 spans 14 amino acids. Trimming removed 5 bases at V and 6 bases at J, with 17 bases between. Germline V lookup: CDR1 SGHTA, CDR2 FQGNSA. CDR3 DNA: TGTGCCAGCAGCGCGCCCCCAGGGGGGTCCGAGCAGTACTTC. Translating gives CASSAPPGGSEQYF.

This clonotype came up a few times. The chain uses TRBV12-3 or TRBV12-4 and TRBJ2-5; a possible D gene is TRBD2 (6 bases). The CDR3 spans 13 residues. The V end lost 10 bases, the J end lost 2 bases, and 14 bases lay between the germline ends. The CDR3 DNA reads TGTGCCACGGGACTTCAAGAACAAGAGACCCAGTACTTC. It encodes CATGLQEQETQYF.

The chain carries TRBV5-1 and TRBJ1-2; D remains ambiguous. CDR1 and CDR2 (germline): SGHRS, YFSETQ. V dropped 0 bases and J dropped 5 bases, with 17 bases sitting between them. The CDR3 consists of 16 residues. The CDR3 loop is CASSLDGIGSSYGYTF. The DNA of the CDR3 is TGCGCCAGCAGCTTGGATGGAATAGGGTCGTCTTATGGCTACACCTTC.

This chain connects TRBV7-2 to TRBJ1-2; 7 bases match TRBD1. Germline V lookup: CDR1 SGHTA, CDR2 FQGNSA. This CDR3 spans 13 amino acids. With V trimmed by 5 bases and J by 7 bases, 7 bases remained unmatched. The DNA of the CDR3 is TGTGCCAGCAGCCAAGCAGGGGGGCTTGGCTACACCTTC. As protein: CASSQAGGLGYTF. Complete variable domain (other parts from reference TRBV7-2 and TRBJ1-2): GAGVSQSPSNKVTEKGKDVELRCDPISGHTALYWYRQSLGQGLEFLIYFQGNSAPDKSGLPSDRFSAERTGGSVSTLTIQRTQQEDSAVYLCASSQAGGLGYTFGSGTRLTVV.

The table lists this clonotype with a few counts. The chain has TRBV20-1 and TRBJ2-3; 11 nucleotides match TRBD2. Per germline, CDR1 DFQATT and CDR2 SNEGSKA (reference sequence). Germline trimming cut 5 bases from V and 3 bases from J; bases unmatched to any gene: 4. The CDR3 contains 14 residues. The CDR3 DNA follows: TGCAGTGCTTTCACTAGCGGGAGAACAGATACGCAGTATTTT. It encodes CSAFTSGRTDTQYF.

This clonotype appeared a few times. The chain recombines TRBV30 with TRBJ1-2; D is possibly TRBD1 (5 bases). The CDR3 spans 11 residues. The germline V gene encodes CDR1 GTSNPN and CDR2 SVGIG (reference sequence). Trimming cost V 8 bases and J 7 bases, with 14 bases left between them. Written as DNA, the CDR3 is TGTGCCGGGACCCGGACTGCTGGCTACACCTTC. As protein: CAGTRTAGYTF. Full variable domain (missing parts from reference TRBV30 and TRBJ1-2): SQTIHQWPATLVQPVGSPLSLECTVEGTSNPNLYWYRQAAGRGLQLLFYSVGIGQISSEVPQNLSASRPQDRQFILSSKKLLLSDSGFYLCAGTRTAGYTFGSGTRLTVV.

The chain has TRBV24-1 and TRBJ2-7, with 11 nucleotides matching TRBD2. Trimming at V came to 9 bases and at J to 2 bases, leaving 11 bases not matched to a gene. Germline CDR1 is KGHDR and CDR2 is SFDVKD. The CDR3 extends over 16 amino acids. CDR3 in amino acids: CATGRASGGQAYEQYF. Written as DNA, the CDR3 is TGTGCCACCGGTAGGGCTAGCGGGGGGCAAGCCTACGAGCAGTACTTC.

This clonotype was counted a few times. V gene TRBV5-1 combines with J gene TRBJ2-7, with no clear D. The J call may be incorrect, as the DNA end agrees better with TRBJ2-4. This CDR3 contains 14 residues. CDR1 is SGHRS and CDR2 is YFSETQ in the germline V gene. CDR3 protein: CASARMANQNIQYF. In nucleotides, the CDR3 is TGCGCCAGCGCCCGAATGGCAAATCAGAACATTCAGTACTTC.

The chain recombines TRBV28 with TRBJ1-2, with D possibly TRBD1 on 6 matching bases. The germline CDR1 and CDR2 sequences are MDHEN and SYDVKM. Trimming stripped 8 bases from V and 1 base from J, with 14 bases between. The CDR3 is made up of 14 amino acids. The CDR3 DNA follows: TGTGCCAGCCGTACAGGGTACGGTAACTATGGCTACACCTTC. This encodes CASRTGYGNYGYTF.

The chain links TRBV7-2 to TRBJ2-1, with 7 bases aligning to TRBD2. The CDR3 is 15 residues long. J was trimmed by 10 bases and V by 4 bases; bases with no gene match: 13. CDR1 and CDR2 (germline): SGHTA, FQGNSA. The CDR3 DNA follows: TGTGCCAGCAGCTCGAGCGGGGTGATTAGCTACGAGCAGTTCTTC. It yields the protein CASSSSGVISYEQFF.

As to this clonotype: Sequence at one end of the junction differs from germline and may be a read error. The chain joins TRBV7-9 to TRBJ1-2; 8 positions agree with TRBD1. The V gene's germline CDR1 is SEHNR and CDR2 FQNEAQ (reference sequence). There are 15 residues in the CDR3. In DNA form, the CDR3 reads TGTGCCAGCAGCTTCATCACGACAGGGGACTATGACTACACCTTC. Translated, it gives CASSFITTGDYDYTF.

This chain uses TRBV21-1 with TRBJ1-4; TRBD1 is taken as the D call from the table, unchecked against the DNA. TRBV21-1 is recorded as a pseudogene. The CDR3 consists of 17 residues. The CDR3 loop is CASSKVFRTGGFEKLFF. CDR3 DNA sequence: TGTGCCAGCAGCAAAGTATTCAGGACAGGGGGGTTTGAAAAACTGTTTTTT.

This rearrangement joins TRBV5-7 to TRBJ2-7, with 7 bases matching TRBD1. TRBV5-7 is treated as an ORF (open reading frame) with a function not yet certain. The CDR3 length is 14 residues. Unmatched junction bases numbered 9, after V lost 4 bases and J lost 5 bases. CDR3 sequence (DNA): TGTGCCAGCAGCGTGTCACAGGGGCACCACGAGCAGTACTTC. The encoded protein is CASSVSQGHHEQYF.

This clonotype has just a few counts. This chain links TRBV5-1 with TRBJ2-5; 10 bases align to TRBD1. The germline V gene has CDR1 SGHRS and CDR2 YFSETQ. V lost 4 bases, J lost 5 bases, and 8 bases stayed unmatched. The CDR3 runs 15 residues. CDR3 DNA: TGCGCCAGCAGCCATCCGGGACAGGGGTTGGAGACCCAGTACTTC. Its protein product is CASSHPGQGLETQYF.

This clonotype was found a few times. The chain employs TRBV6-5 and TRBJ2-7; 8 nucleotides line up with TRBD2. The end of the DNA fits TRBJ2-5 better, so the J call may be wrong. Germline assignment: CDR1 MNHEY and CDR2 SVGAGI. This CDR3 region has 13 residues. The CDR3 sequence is CASSYWTSETQYF. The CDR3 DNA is TGTGCCAGCAGTTACTGGACTAGCGAGACCCAGTACTTC.